This T cell receptor beta chain was recovered during a study of OX40 agonist ivuxolimab in advanced cancers. Study outcomes and limitations: The average count of expanded clones was higher among CD8+ T cells than among CD4+.

The protocol was immunoSEQ multiplex PCR, while the TCRdb copy is restricted to in-frame clones and leaves out a portion. The sample holds 65,000 to 80,000 clones, roughly 91% seen once. As concerns this clone: What it binds is unknown.

In germline, CDR1 is SGHRS, CDR2 YFSETQ. V lost 0 bases to trimming and J lost 0 bases, with 9 bases between them. The CDR3 contains 15 residues. The V gene is TRBV5-1, the J gene TRBJ2-5, with D hard to call. The TCR originated in an adult with an advanced solid tumor such as melanoma, head and neck, liver or kidney cancer. The material was CD4+ or CD8+ T cells sorted from blood, obtained in a trial of the OX40 agonist ivuxolimab. CDR3 DNA: TGCGCCAGCAGCTTGGCACAGACCCACCAAGAGACCCAGTACTTC. Translating gives CASSLAQTHQETQYF.